This T cell receptor beta chain was observed in a study of T cell repertoires in cytomegalovirus infection. MiXCR, run by TCRdb on the reads, gives a single entry per CDR3 protein. This table holds approximately 500,000 distinct CDR3 sequences, 15% to 20% found once. Germline V gene lookup returns CDR1 MNHNS and CDR2 SASEGT. The CDR3 runs to 15 residues. J gave up 1 base and V 3 bases, and 5 bases lay outside the gene matches. This clonotype originated in a human donor in good health (CMV status not recorded). Some clones in this sample may be carry-over from other donors' samples. Material: CD8+ T cells from PBMCs. The chain uses TRBV6-1 and TRBJ1-2, with 7 nucleotides matching TRBD1. In DNA form, the CDR3 reads TGTGCCAGCAGTGACAGGGGGAACTTTAACTATGGCTACACCTTC. Its translation is CASSDRGNFNYGYTF.